Listed below are T cell receptor beta chains from one sample, sequenced in a study of shared clonotypes between healthy human individuals. The table came from immunoSEQ multiplex PCR; TCRdb's copy has only in-frame clones and leaves some out. The repertoire holds roughly 500,000 clones, 90% to 97% seen once, with about 0.059% in the top ten. The sequenced material came from naive CD4+ T cells sorted from blood. The receptors here all came from a young woman in good health. Both conserved end residues are part of each CDR3. D genes are given only for firm matches. Size values are once, few and many counts, or a class for expanded clones, and some rows have none.

J	V	D	size	DNA	CDR3
TRBJ1-1	TRBV28	TRBD1	NA	TGTGCCAGCAGCAGTCCCGGGACAGGGGGCGCTTTCGCTTTCTTT	CASSSPGTGGAFAFF
TRBJ1-1	TRBV27	NA	NA	TGTGCCAGCAGCCCAGGGAGGAACACTGAAGCTTTCTTT	CASSPGRNTEAFF
TRBJ2-5	TRBV5-1	NA	NA	TGCGCCAGCCGCCCTTTGGCGACCCGGACCCAGTACTTC	CASRPLATRTQYF
TRBJ1-1	TRBV5-1	NA	NA	TGCGCCAGCAGCAAGGACAGTCTAATGAACACTGAAGCTTTCTTT	CASSKDSLMNTEAFF
TRBJ2-1	TRBV7-6	NA	NA	TGTGCCAGCAGCTCCCGACTAGATGGTGAGCAGTTCTTC	CASSSRLDGEQFF
TRBJ1-2	TRBV5-8	NA	NA	TGTGCCAGCAGGAAGGGGCGCTTCTATGGCTACACCTTC	CASRKGRFYGYTF
TRBJ2-3	TRBV5-1	TRBD2	NA	TGCGCCAGCAGCTGGACGACTAGCGTGGCAGATACGCAGTATTTT	CASSWTTSVADTQYF
TRBJ1-3	TRBV6-5	NA	NA	TGTGCCAGCAGTTACTCGACCAGGGGCCTTGGAAACACCATATATTTT	CASSYSTRGLGNTIYF
TRBJ2-7	TRBV6-4	NA	NA	TGTGCCAGCAGTGACTCTCGCTCCTACGAGCAGTACTTC	CASSDSRSYEQYF
TRBJ2-6	TRBV27	TRBD1	NA	TGTGCCAGTTATGGAGTCCGGGACAGGGGTTACGGGGCCAACGTCCTGACTTTC	CASYGVRDRGYGANVLTF
TRBJ1-2	TRBV10-3	TRBD1	NA	TGTGCCACAGGGACAGCCTTAAACTATGGCTACACCTTC	CATGTALNYGYTF
TRBJ2-7	TRBV27	NA	NA	TGTGCCAGCAGTACGTACAGGAGCTCCTACGAGCAGTACTTC	CASSTYRSSYEQYF
TRBJ2-7	TRBV10-2	TRBD2	NA	TGCGCCAGCAGTGCTTTCCATAGCGGGAGATCCTACGAGCAGTACTTC	CASSAFHSGRSYEQYF
TRBJ2-7	TRBV7-9	NA	NA	TGTGCCAGCAGCCCGGGACACCACGAGCAGTACTTC	CASSPGHHEQYF
TRBJ2-3	TRBV9	NA	NA	TGTGCCAGCAGCGTAGTCGGGAGCTCAGATACGCAGTATTTT	CASSVVGSSDTQYF
TRBJ1-2	TRBV6-4	NA	NA	TGTGCCAGCAGTGACACGGGGGCCCCTAGCTATGGCTACACCTTC	CASSDTGAPSYGYTF
TRBJ2-1	TRBV11-2	TRBD1	NA	TGTGCCAGCAGCTTAGGGACAGGGGTCTACAATGAGCAGTTCTTC	CASSLGTGVYNEQFF
TRBJ1-6	TRBV6-5	NA	NA	TGTGCCATTACACCGTGCAATTCACCCCTCCACTTT	CAITPCNSPLHF
TRBJ1-5	TRBV28	TRBD1	NA	TGTGCCAGCATCAAACTGGACAGGAATCAGCCCCAGCATTTT	CASIKLDRNQPQHF
TRBJ1-5	TRBV11-2	NA	NA	TGTGCCAGCAGCTTAGACCAGTTAGGCAATCAGCCCCAGCATTTT	CASSLDQLGNQPQHF
TRBJ2-3	TRBV2	TRBD2	NA	TGTGCCAGCAGTTTCACTTCGGGACTAGCGGGAGTAGATACGCAGTATTTT	CASSFTSGLAGVDTQYF
TRBJ2-6	TRBV19	TRBD1	NA	TGTGCCAGTAGTATAGTCCCGGGACAGGTTCTCGTAGGGGCCAACGTCCTGACTTTC	CASSIVPGQVLVGANVLTF
TRBJ1-4	TRBV19	NA	once	TGTGCCAGTAGTATGGACCTGCAGGGTTTTTGGGAAAAACTGTTTTTT	CASSMDLQGFWEKLFF
TRBJ1-5	TRBV19	TRBD1	NA	TGTGCCAGTAGTTCCCCCGGGACAGGCCCCAATCAGCCCCAGCATTTT	CASSSPGTGPNQPQHF
TRBJ2-1	TRBV2	TRBD2	NA	TGTGCCAGCAGCCGAGGACTAGCCCGCTCCTACAATGAGCAGTTCTTC	CASSRGLARSYNEQFF
TRBJ2-5	TRBV7-2	NA	NA	TGTGCCAGCAGCTTAACGAACGGGCAAGAGACCCAGTACTTC	CASSLTNGQETQYF
TRBJ2-1	TRBV4-1	TRBD2	NA	TGCGCCAGCAGCACGGGACTAGCGGGGAACAATGAGCAGTTCTTC	CASSTGLAGNNEQFF
TRBJ2-7	TRBV5-1	TRBD2	NA	TGCGCCAGCAGCTTGGCCGGGGCGGGAGAGACCTACGAGCAGTACTTC	CASSLAGAGETYEQYF
TRBJ2-7	TRBV27	NA	NA	TGTGCCAGCAGTTCACAGGAGTACGAGCAGTACTTC	CASSSQEYEQYF
TRBJ2-5	TRBV11-2	NA	NA	TGTGCCAGCAGCGTAACCCTTGGGGGGGAGACCCAGTACTTC	CASSVTLGGETQYF
TRBJ2-7	TRBV27	NA	NA	TGTGCCAGCAGACCCCTCCAGGGACTCTCAAACGAGCAGTACTTC	CASRPLQGLSNEQYF
TRBJ1-3	TRBV6-5	NA	NA	TGTGCCAGCAGTGGGGACGGCAGCTCTGGAAACACCATATATTTT	CASSGDGSSGNTIYF
TRBJ2-3	TRBV18	NA	NA	TGTGCCAGCTCGCCTTTGCTGTCTCGCACAGATACGCAGTATTTT	CASSPLLSRTDTQYF
TRBJ1-2	TRBV5-1	NA	NA	TGCGCCAGCAGCTTGTCAAACAACTATGGCTACACCTTC	CASSLSNNYGYTF
TRBJ1-3	TRBV30	NA	NA	TGTGCCTGGAGTCCAGGTCCTGGAAACACCATATATTTT	CAWSPGPGNTIYF
TRBJ2-1	TRBV15	TRBD2	NA	TGTGCCACCAGCAGACGGACTAGCGGGGTGCGGGATGAGCAGTTCTTC	CATSRRTSGVRDEQFF
TRBJ1-2	TRBV6-5	NA	NA	TGTGCCAGCAGAGGGACCGTCTATGGCTACACCTTC	CASRGTVYGYTF
TRBJ1-1	TRBV29-1	NA	NA	TGCAGCGTTCGGGACACCCTCGAAGCTTTCTTT	CSVRDTLEAFF